These 26 T cell receptor beta chains were sequenced from one sample in a study of blood T cell repertoires in COVID-19. TCRdb's table, derived via immunoSEQ multiplex PCR, lists solely in-frame clones and lacks some. The table includes about 210,000 clones, approximately 84% detected once. Input material: peripheral blood. The receptors were gathered from a woman between 45 and 65 years old with active or convalescent COVID-19.

The chain couples TRBV20-1 to TRBJ1-5, with D uncertain. Germline V gene sequence: CDR1 DFQATT, CDR2 SNEGSKA (reference sequence). V lost 3 bases, J lost 5 bases, and 17 bases lay in between. The CDR3 is 15 residues long. CDR3 in amino acids: CSASWPLASYQPQHF. The CDR3 nucleotides read TGCAGTGCTAGTTGGCCCTTAGCCAGCTATCAGCCCCAGCATTTT.

J is TRBJ1-6 and V is TRBV6-5; no clear D. The length of the CDR3 is 16 residues. V shed 4 bases and J shed 4 bases, with 14 bases lying between them. CDR1 is MNHEY and CDR2 is SVGAGI in the germline V gene. CDR3 in amino acids: CASSSIQETYNSPLHF. Written as DNA, the CDR3 is TGTGCCAGCAGTTCGATCCAGGAAACTTATAATTCACCCCTCCACTTT.

The chain joins TRBV7-2 to TRBJ1-3; weak D call: TRBD1 (6 bases). The ends were cut back, 3 bases at V and 0 bases at J, with 12 bases in the middle. Germline-derived CDR1 and CDR2 are SGHTA and FQGNSA. The CDR3 contains 16 residues. For the CDR3, the DNA is TGTGCCAGCAGCTTTGGACAGCCCAACTCTGGAAACACCATATATTTT. As protein: CASSFGQPNSGNTIYF.

The V gene is TRBV2, the J gene TRBJ1-1; D is undetermined. Per the germline V gene, CDR1 is SNHLY and CDR2 is FYNNEI. V lost 4 bases and J lost 4, with 13 bases in between. This CDR3 contains 14 residues. CDR3 nucleotide sequence: TGTGCCAGCAGTGGAGGTCCCGGTATCACTGAAGCTTTCTTT. Protein: CASSGGPGITEAFF.

The genes are TRBV28 and TRBJ2-5, with 8 bases identical to TRBD1. The junction had 6 bases not matched to a gene; V was cut back by 2 bases and J by 4 bases. This CDR3 comprises 15 residues. Looked up from germline, CDR1 is MDHEN and CDR2 is SYDVKM. In nucleotides, the CDR3 is TGTGCCAGCAGTTTAATCGGACAGGGTGTAGAGACCCAGTACTTC. Protein: CASSLIGQGVETQYF. Using reference TRBV28 and TRBJ2-5 for the parts outside the CDR3, the full variable domain is DVKVTQSSRYLVKRTGEKVFLECVQDMDHENMFWYRQDPGLGLRLIYFSYDVKMKEKGDIPEGYSVSREKKERFSLILESASTNQTSMYLCASSLIGQGVETQYFGPGTRLLVL.

The chain combines TRBV4-2 with TRBJ2-2, with 10 bases identical to TRBD2. The germline V gene encodes CDR1 LGHNA and CDR2 YNFKEQ. V lost 0 bases to trimming and J lost 7 bases; unmatched junction nucleotides: 5. The CDR3 length is 16 residues. The CDR3 spells CASSQDGLAGDGELFF. For the CDR3, the DNA is TGTGCCAGCAGCCAAGATGGGCTAGCGGGGGACGGGGAGCTGTTTTTT.

The V gene is TRBV7-9, the J gene TRBJ1-1; 7 nucleotides line up with TRBD1. The CDR3 consists of 15 residues. Germline-derived CDR1 and CDR2 are SEHNR and FQNEAQ (reference sequence). Trimming removed 1 base from V and 1 base from J; junction bases left unmatched: 3. This CDR3 reads CASSLVGTANTEAFF. CDR3 DNA: TGTGCCAGCAGCTTAGTGGGGACAGCGAACACTGAAGCTTTCTTT.

The chain uses TRBV5-1 and TRBJ1-1; no clear D gene. The V end was cut by 0 bases, the J end by 1 base, with 13 bases between. Looked up from germline, CDR1 is SGHRS and CDR2 is YFSETQ. The CDR3 has 16 residues. CDR3 bases: TGCGCCAGCAGCTTGGCCCGACGGGAGAGGAACACTGAAGCTTTCTTT. This encodes CASSLARRERNTEAFF.

The chain links TRBV2 to TRBJ1-5, with D perhaps matching TRBD1 (6 bases). CDR3 length equals 16 residues. Trimming removed 3 bases at V and 7 bases at J, with 19 bases between. The V gene's germline CDR1 is SNHLY and CDR2 FYNNEI. The CDR3 is CASSDVSGGARQPQHF. CDR3 in DNA: TGTGCCAGCAGTGATGTATCGGGGGGGGCGAGGCAGCCCCAGCATTTT.

This clone has just a few counts. The chain is built from TRBV18 and TRBJ2-5; the D is unclear. Trimming removed 2 bases from V and 0 bases from J, with 7 bases in between. Germline values: CDR1 KGHSH, CDR2 LQKENI. The CDR3 loop spans 14 amino acids. Here the CDR3 reads CASSPFRDQETQYF. CDR3 nucleotides: TGTGCCAGCTCACCATTCCGGGACCAAGAGACCCAGTACTTC. Full variable domain (rest looked up from reference TRBV18 and TRBJ2-5): NAGVMQNPRHLVRRRGQEARLRCSPMKGHSHVYWYRQLPEEGLKFMVYLQKENIIDESGMPKERFSAEFPKEGPSILRIQQVVRGDSAAYFCASSPFRDQETQYFGPGTRLLVL.

The V and J genes are TRBV5-1 and TRBJ1-1, with 7 bases that match TRBD1. This CDR3 has 13 residues. Germline lookup yields CDR1 SGHRS and CDR2 YFSETQ. The V and J ends lost 5 bases and 7 bases, in that order; junction bases with no gene match: 8. As DNA, the CDR3 is TGCGCCAGCAGGGTAGGGGGCGCGGATGAAGCTTTCTTT. This encodes CASRVGGADEAFF.

The chain couples TRBV9 to TRBJ1-1, with D possibly matching TRBD1 (6 bases). Germline V gene sequence: CDR1 SGDLS, CDR2 YYNGEE. The CDR3 loop spans 14 amino acids. The V gene lost 4 bases and the J gene lost 3 bases, with 13 bases spanning the gap. In DNA, the CDR3 is TGTGCCAGCAGCCCCTCCCCAGGGGACACTGAAGCTTTCTTT. Its protein is CASSPSPGDTEAFF.

The genes are TRBV25-1 and TRBJ1-1; D uncertain. The V gene lost 3 bases and the J gene lost 0 bases, with 11 bases spanning the gap. This CDR3 region has 15 residues. Germline V gives CDR1 MGHDK, CDR2 SYGVNS. The CDR3 DNA is TGTGCCAGCAGTGACCCGGGAGCCATGAACACTGAAGCTTTCTTT. Translation gives CASSDPGAMNTEAFF.

Remarks on this clone: Different DNA sequences within this sample yield the same CDR3. The chain combines TRBV6-5 with TRBJ1-5; TRBD1 aligns across 10 bases. After removal of 6 bases from V and 6 bases from J, the junction contained 2 bases not matched to a gene. CDR1 is MNHEY, CDR2 SVGAGI, per germline. This CDR3 is built from 13 residues. DNA for the CDR3: TGTGCCAGCAGAAGGGACAGGGGTCAGCCCCAGCATTTT. Amino acid sequence: CASRRDRGQPQHF.

The chain employs TRBV5-1 and TRBJ2-7; a weak D match, TRBD2 (5 bases). V lost 4 bases and J lost 0, with 14 bases in between. The CDR3 has 15 residues. The V gene's germline CDR1 is SGHRS and CDR2 YFSETQ. The CDR3 DNA sequence: TGCGCCAGCAGCCCCGGACTTACGAGCTCCTACGAGCAGTACTTC. Translation gives CASSPGLTSSYEQYF.

The chain is built from TRBV6-1 and TRBJ1-4; possible D gene TRBD1, 5 bases. V lost 4 bases, J lost 4 bases, and 16 bases lay in between. The CDR3 is 16 residues long. Looked up from germline, CDR1 is MNHNS and CDR2 is SASEGT. CDR3 amino acids: CASSGSRVRGNEKLFF. The DNA of the CDR3 is TGTGCCAGCAGTGGGAGCAGGGTAAGGGGTAATGAAAAACTGTTTTTT.

V usage is TRBV3-1 (or the pseudogene TRBV3-2) and J usage is TRBJ1-1; TRBD1 agrees at 9 bases. The V gene's germline CDR1 is LGHDT and CDR2 YNNKEL (reference sequence). V was clipped by 2 bases and J by 4 bases; unmatched bases: 5. There are 15 residues in the CDR3. CDR3 DNA: TGTGCCAGCAGCCAAACTAAACAGGGGGCCACTGAAGCTTTCTTT. As protein: CASSQTKQGATEAFF.

The chain has TRBV11-2 and TRBJ2-1, with 7 bases matching TRBD1. Germline CDR1 and CDR2: SGHAT and FQNNGV. The CDR3 covers 15 residues. The V and J ends lost 1 base and 7 bases, in that order; junction bases with no gene match: 7. Here the CDR3 reads CASSLAPTGANEQFF. CDR3 nucleotide sequence: TGTGCCAGCAGCTTAGCCCCCACAGGGGCTAATGAGCAGTTCTTC.

The V call is TRBV3-1 (or the pseudogene TRBV3-2), the J call TRBJ2-7; tentative D call: TRBD2 (6 bases). The CDR3 spans 14 residues. Between the trimmed V and J ends, which lost 4 bases and 7 bases, there was a span of 17 bases. CDR1 LGHDT and CDR2 YNNKEL come from the germline V gene (reference sequence). The DNA for the CDR3 is TGTGCCAGCAGCCCACGGGGGAAGATGGGGGAGCAGTACGTC. Its protein product is CASSPRGKMGEQYV.

This chain joins TRBV19 and TRBJ2-1; weak D call: TRBD2 (6 bases). CDR3 size: 14 residues. From germline, CDR1 is LNHDA and CDR2 SQIVND (reference sequence). Between the trimmed V and J ends, which lost 4 bases and 4 bases, there was a span of 11 bases. The CDR3 protein is CASSKLAVYNEQFF. CDR3 sequence (DNA): TGTGCCAGTAGTAAGTTAGCGGTATACAATGAGCAGTTCTTC.

The CDR3 protein is CASSAGTGIAGYTF. In DNA form, the CDR3 reads TGTGCCAGCAGTGCCGGGACAGGGATTGCTGGCTACACCTTC. The chain couples TRBV28 to TRBJ1-2, with 9 bases lining up with TRBD1. Germline V gives CDR1 MDHEN, CDR2 SYDVKM. Trimming cost V 5 bases and J 7 bases; bases outside gene matches: 8. This CDR3 has 14 residues.

The chain links TRBV24-1 to TRBJ1-1; weak D call: TRBD1 (6 bases). The CDR3 runs to 12 residues. The V end lost 7 bases, the J end lost 4 bases, and 9 bases lay between the germline ends. The germline V gene has CDR1 KGHDR and CDR2 SFDVKD. Here the CDR3 reads CATRGGGTEAFF. CDR3 nucleotide sequence: TGTGCCACCAGGGGAGGGGGCACTGAAGCTTTCTTT.

This rearrangement joins TRBV9 to TRBJ1-2; D perhaps matches TRBD1 (6 bases). CDR3 length: 14 residues. CDR1 and CDR2 (germline): SGDLS, YYNGEE. Deletions cut 4 bases from V and 2 bases from J, with 12 bases between. The CDR3 loop reads CASSPWTVNYGYTF. CDR3 coding DNA: TGTGCCAGCAGCCCCTGGACAGTGAACTATGGCTACACCTTC.

The CDR3 DNA sequence: TGTGCCAGCAGAAACGGCGGATCTGGAAACACCATATATTTT. It translates to CASRNGGSGNTIYF. The chain links TRBV6-5 to TRBJ1-3; the D is unclear. The CDR3 is 14 amino acids. The V gene lost 6 bases and the J gene lost 1 base, with 10 bases spanning the gap. CDR1 and CDR2 from the germline V gene are MNHEY and SVGAGI.

The rearrangement uses TRBV19 and TRBJ2-6; unclear D gene. V was trimmed by 6 bases and J by 0 bases, leaving 9 bases between them. Germline assignment: CDR1 LNHDA and CDR2 SQIVND (reference sequence). This CDR3 is built from 15 residues. The CDR3 protein is CASRALTSGANVLTF. Written as DNA, the CDR3 is TGTGCCAGTAGAGCCTTAACCTCTGGGGCCAACGTCCTGACTTTC.

The chain uses TRBV18 and TRBJ2-3; 7 nucleotides align to TRBD2. The CDR3 runs 16 residues. Germline V gene lookup returns CDR1 KGHSH and CDR2 LQKENI. Trimming at V came to 6 bases and at J to 1 base, leaving 10 bases not matched to a gene. This CDR3 reads CASSLTQLAGTDTQYF. In DNA, the CDR3 is TGTGCCAGCTCCCTCACACAGCTAGCGGGCACAGATACGCAGTATTTT.